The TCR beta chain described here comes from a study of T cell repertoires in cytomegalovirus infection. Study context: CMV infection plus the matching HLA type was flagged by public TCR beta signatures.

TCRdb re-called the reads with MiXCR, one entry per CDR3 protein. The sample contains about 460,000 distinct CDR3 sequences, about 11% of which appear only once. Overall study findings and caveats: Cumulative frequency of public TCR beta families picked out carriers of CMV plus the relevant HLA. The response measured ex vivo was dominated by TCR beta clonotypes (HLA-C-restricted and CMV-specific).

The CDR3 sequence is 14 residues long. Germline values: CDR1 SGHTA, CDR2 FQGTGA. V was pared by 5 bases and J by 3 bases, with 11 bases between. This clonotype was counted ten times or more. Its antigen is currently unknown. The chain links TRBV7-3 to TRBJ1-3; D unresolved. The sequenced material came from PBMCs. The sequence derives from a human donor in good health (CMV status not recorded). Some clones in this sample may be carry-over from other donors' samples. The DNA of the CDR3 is TGTGCCAGCAGCACCCCCGGTCATGGAAACACCATATATTTT. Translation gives CASSTPGHGNTIYF.